This TCR beta chain was recorded in a study of Ad26.COV2.S vaccination and SARS-CoV-2 variants. Remarks on this clone: Its matching antigen is unknown.

Study outcomes and limitations: Researchers reported similar non-spike TCR breadth in vaccine and placebo recipients. There was reportedly substantial breadth in spike-specific CD8+ and CD4+ T cell responses after vaccination.

Germline V lookup: CDR1 MNHEY, CDR2 SVGAGI. The CDR3 runs to 11 residues. The V and J ends lost 11 bases and 0 bases respectively, with 6 bases between them. Assay: immunoSEQ multiplex PCR; the TCRdb copy retains only in-frame clones and omits some. The data hold 350,000 to 450,000 clones, with more than 75% observed a single time. As for treatment: approximately 18 received Ad26.COV2.S at low or high dose, single or two shots; five or six received placebo; per-sample allocation not given. Following the first vaccine or placebo injection, samples were taken on day 63. This clonotype was sampled from a person aged 18-65 years who received the Ad26.COV2.S COVID-19 vaccine or a placebo. The J gene is TRBJ2-3, the V gene TRBV6-5; D call uncertain. Sequences were derived from peripheral blood, sampled in a trial of Ad26.COV2.S vaccine versus placebo. In DNA form, the CDR3 reads TGTGCCGGGGTGAGCACAGATACGCAGTATTTT. Translated, it gives CAGVSTDTQYF.